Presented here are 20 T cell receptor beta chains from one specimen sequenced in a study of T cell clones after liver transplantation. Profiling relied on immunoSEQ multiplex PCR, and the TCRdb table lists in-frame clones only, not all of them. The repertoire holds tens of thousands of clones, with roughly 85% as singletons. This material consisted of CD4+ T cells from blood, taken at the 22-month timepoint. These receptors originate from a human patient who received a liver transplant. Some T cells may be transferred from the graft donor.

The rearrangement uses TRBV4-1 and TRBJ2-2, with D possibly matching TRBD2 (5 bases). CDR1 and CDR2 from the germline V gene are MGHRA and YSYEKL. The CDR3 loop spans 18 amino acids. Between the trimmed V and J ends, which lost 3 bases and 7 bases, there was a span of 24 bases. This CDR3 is CASSQVFKRVVDGGELFF. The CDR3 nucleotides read TGCGCCAGCAGCCAGGTATTTAAGAGGGTCGTTGATGGCGGGGAGCTGTTTTTT.

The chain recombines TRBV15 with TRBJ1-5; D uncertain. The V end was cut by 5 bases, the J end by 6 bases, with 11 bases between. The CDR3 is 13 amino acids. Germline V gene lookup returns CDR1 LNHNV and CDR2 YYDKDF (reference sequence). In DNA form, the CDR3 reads TGTGCCACCAGCCACGATTCTGGTCAGCCCCAGCATTTT. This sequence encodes CATSHDSGQPQHF.

In DNA form, the CDR3 reads TGTGCCAGCCGCGGGGGTATTTCCTACAATGAGCAGTTCTTC. It codes for CASRGGISYNEQFF. The chain carries TRBV2 and TRBJ2-1; 7 bases align to TRBD2. The length of the CDR3 is 14 residues. With 8 bases clipped from V and 1 base from J, the junction kept 5 bases outside the gene matches. Germline V gene lookup returns CDR1 SNHLY and CDR2 FYNNEI.

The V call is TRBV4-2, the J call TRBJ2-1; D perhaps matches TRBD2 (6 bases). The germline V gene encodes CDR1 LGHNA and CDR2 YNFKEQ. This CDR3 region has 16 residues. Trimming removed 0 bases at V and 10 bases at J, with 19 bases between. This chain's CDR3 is CASSQDQRARVREQFF. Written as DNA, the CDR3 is TGTGCCAGCAGCCAAGATCAGCGGGCCCGAGTACGAGAGCAGTTCTTC.

Here the CDR3 DNA reads TGTGCCAGCAGCTCGCCCGGGACAGGGTCTCAAAAACTGTTTTTT. It is translated as CASSSPGTGSQKLFF. This sequence joins TRBV5-6 and TRBJ1-4, with 9 bases identical to TRBD1. CDR3 length: 15 residues. Germline CDR1 SGHDT, CDR2 YYEEEE. V lost 3 bases to trimming and J lost 9 bases; unmatched junction nucleotides: 9.

This chain's CDR3 is CASSLLQGPGEQFF. For the CDR3, the DNA is TGTGCCAGCAGCTTGCTTCAGGGGCCGGGTGAGCAGTTCTTC. The rearrangement links TRBV7-2 to TRBJ2-1, with a weak D call TRBD1 (6 bases). The ends were cut back, 3 bases at V and 9 bases at J, with 15 bases in the middle. This CDR3 has 14 residues. Germline loops: CDR1 SGHTA, CDR2 FQGNSA.

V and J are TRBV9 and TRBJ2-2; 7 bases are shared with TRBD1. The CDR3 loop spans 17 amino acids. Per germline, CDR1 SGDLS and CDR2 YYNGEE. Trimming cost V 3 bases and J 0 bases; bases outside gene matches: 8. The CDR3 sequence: CASSGQRGGANTGELFF. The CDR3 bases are TGTGCCAGCAGCGGACAGAGAGGGGGCGCGAACACCGGGGAGCTGTTTTTT. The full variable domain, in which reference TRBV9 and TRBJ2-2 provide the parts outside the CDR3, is DSGVTQTPKHLITATGQRVTLRCSPRSGDLSVYWYQQSLDQGLQFLIQYYNGEERAKGNILERFSAQQFPDLHSELNLSSLELGDSALYFCASSGQRGGANTGELFFGEGSRLTVL.

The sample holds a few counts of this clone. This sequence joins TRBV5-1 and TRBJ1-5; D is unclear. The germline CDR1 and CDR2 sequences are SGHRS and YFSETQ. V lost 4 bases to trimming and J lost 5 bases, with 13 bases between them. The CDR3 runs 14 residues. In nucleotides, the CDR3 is TGCGCCAGCAGCGCGGACTCTGGGGATCAGCCCCAGCATTTT. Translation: CASSADSGDQPQHF.

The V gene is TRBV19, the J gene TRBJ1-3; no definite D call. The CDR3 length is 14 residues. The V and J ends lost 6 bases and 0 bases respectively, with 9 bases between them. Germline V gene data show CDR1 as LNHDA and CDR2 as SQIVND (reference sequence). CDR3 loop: CASRRKASGNTIYF. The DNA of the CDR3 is TGTGCCAGTAGAAGGAAGGCCTCTGGAAACACCATATATTTT. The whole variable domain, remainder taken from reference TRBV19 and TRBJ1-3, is DGGITQSPKYLFRKEGQNVTLSCEQNLNHDAMYWYRQDPGQGLRLIYYSQIVNDFQKGDIAEGYSVSREKKESFPLTVTSAQKNPTAFYLCASRRKASGNTIYFGEGSWLTVV.

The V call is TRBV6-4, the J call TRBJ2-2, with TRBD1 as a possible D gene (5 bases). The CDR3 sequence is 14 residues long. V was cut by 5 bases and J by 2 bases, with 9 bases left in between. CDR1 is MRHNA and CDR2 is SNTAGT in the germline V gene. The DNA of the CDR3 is TGTGCCAGCAGTAGCACAGGAAACACCGGGGAGCTGTTTTTT. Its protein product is CASSSTGNTGELFF.

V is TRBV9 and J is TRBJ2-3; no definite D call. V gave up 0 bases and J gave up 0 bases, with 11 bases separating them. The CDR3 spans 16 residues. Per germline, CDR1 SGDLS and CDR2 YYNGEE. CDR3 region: CASSVGSDPSTDTQYF. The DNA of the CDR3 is TGTGCCAGCAGCGTAGGTTCAGACCCTAGCACAGATACGCAGTATTTT.

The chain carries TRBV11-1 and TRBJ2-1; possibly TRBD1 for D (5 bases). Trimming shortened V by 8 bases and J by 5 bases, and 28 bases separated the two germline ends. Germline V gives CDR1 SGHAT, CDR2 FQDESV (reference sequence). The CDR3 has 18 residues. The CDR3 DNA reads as TGTGCCAGCTTAGCTTCAGGGTTCGGGCAAGTAACCCACAATGAGCAGTTCTTC. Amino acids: CASLASGFGQVTHNEQFF.

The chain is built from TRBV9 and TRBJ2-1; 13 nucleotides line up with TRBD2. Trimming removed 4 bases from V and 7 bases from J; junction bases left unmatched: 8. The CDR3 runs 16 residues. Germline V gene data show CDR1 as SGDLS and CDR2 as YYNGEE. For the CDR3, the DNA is TGTGCCAGCAGCACCTTACTAGCGGGAGGGCAGAATGAGCAGTTCTTC. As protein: CASSTLLAGGQNEQFF.

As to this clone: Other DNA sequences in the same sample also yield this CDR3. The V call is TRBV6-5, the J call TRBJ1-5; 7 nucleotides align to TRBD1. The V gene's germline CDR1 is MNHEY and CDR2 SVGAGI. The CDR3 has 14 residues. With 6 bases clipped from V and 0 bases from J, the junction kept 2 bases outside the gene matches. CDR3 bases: TGTGCCAGCAGGAGGGACAGTAGCAATCAGCCCCAGCATTTT. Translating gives CASRRDSSNQPQHF.

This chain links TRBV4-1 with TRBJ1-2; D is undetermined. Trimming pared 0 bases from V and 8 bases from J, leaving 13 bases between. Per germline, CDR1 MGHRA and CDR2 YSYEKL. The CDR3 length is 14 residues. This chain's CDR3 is CASSQETALGGYTF. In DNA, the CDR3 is TGCGCCAGCAGCCAAGAGACGGCCCTGGGAGGCTACACCTTC.

The CDR3, as DNA: TGTGCCAGCAGCCCGGATTGGGGGCAGGATACAGGCTACACCTTC. It encodes CASSPDWGQDTGYTF. This chain joins TRBV4-2 and TRBJ1-2; maybe TRBD1 (6 bases). Germline lookup yields CDR1 LGHNA and CDR2 YNFKEQ. The CDR3 length is 15 residues. Deletions cut 4 bases from V and 8 bases from J, with 20 bases between.

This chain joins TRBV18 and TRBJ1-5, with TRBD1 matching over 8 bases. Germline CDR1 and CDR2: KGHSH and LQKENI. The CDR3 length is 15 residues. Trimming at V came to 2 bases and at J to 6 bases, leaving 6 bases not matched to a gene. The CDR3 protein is CASSPTTGEGQPQHF. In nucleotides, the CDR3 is TGTGCCAGCTCACCAACGACAGGGGAGGGTCAGCCCCAGCATTTT.

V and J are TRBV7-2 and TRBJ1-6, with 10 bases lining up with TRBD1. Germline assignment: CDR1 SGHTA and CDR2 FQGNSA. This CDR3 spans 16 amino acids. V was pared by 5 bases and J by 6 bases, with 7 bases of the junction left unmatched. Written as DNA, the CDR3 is TGTGCCAGCAGCCCGCGACAGGGGGCGCTTAATTCACCCCTCCACTTT. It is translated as CASSPRQGALNSPLHF.

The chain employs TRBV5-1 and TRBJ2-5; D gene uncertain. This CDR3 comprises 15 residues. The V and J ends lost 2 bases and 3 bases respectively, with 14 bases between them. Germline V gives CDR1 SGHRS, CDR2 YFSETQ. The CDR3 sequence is CASSFLPSGEETQYF. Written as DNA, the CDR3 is TGCGCCAGCAGCTTTCTGCCAAGTGGAGAAGAGACCCAGTACTTC.

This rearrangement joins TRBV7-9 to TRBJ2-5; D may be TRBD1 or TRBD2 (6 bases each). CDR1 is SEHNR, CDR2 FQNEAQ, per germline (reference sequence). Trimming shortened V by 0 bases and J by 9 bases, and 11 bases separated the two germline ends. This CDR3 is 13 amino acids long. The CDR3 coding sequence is TGTGCCAGCAGCTTAGCGCTGGAGGGGGCCCAGTACTTC. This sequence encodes CASSLALEGAQYF.